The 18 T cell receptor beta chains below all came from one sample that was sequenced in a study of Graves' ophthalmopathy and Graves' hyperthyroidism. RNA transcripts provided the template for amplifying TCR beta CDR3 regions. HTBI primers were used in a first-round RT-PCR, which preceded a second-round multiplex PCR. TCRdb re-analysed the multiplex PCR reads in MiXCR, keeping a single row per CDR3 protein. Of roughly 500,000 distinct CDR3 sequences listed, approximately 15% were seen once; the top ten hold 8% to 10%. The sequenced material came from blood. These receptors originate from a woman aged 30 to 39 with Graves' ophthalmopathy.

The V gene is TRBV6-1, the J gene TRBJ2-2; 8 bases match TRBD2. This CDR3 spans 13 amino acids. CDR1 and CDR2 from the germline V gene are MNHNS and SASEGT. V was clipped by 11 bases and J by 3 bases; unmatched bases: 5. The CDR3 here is CAPGGDYTGELFF. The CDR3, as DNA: TGTGCCCCGGGGGGGGACTACACCGGGGAGCTGTTTTTT.

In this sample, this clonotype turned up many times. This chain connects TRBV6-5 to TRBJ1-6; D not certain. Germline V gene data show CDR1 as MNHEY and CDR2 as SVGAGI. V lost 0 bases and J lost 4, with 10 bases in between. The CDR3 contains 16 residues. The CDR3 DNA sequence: TGTGCCAGCAGTTACTCGATCCCGACTTATAATTCACCCCTCCACTTT. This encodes CASSYSIPTYNSPLHF.

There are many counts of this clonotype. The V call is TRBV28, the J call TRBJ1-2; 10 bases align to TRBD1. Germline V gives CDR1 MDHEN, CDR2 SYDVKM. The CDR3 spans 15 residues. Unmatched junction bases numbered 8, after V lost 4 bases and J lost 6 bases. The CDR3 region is CASSSFDRGRNGYTF. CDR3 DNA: TGTGCCAGCAGTTCATTTGACAGGGGGCGAAATGGCTACACCTTC.

The CDR3 here is CASSFSTGSYGYTF. The CDR3 nucleotides read TGTGCCAGCAGTTTCTCGACAGGGTCCTATGGCTACACCTTC. The chain links TRBV12-3 or TRBV12-4 to TRBJ1-2, with 7 positions matching TRBD1. The length of the CDR3 is 14 residues. V shed 3 bases, J shed 4 bases, and the junction held 5 bases outside the gene matches.

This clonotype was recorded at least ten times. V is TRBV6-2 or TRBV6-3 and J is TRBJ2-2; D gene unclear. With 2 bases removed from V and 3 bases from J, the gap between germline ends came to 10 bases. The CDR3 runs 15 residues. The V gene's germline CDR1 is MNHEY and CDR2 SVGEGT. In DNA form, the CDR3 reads TGTGCCAGCAGTTACCAGGACGGGCACACCGGGGAGCTGTTTTTT. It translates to CASSYQDGHTGELFF.

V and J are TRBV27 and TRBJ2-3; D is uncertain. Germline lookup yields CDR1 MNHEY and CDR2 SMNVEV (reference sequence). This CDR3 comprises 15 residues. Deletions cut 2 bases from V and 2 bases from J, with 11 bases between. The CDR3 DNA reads TGTGCCAGCAGTTTAGCGCCTCATGACACAGATACGCAGTATTTT. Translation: CASSLAPHDTDTQYF.

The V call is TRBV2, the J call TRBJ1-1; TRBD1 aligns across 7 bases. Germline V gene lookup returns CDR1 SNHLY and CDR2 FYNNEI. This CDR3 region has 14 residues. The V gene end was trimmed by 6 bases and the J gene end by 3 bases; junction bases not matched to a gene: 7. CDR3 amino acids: CASRRDRVDTEAFF. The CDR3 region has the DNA TGTGCCAGCAGGAGGGACAGAGTGGACACTGAAGCTTTCTTT.

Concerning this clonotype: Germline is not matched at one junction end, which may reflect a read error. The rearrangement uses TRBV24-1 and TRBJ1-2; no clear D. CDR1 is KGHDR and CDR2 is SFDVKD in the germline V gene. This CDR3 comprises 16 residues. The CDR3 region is CATSDSGEIYDYGYTF. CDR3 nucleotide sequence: TGTGCCACCAGTGATTCGGGCGAGATATACGACTATGGTTACACCTTC.

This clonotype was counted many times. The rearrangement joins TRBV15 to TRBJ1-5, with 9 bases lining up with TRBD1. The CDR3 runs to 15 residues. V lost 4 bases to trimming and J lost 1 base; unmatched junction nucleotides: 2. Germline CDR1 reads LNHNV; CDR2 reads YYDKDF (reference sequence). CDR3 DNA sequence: TGTGCCACCAGCATCGACAGGGGGAGCAATCAGCCCCAGCATTTT. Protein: CATSIDRGSNQPQHF.

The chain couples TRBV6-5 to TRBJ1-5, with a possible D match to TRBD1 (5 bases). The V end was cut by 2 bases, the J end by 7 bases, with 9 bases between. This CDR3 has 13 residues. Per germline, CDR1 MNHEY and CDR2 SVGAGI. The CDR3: CASSYGAMQPQHF. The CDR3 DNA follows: TGTGCCAGCAGTTACGGGGCTATGCAGCCCCAGCATTTT.

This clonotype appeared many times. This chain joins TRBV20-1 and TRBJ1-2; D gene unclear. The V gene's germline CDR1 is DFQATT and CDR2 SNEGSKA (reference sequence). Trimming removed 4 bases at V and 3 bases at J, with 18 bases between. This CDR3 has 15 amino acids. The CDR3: CSAMHPRYSDYGYTF. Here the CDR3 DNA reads TGCAGTGCTATGCACCCCCGTTACAGTGACTATGGCTACACCTTC.

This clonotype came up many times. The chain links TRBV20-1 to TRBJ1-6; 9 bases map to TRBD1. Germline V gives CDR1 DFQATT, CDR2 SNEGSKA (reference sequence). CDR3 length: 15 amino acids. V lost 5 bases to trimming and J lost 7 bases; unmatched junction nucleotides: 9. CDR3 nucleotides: TGCAGTGCTCTATCTACGGGACAGGGCAATTCACCCCTCCACTTT. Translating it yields CSALSTGQGNSPLHF.

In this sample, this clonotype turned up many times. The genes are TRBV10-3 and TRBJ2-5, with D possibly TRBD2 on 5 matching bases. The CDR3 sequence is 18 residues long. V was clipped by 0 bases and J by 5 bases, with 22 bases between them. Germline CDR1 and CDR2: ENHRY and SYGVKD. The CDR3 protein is CAISESMSTGVREETQYF. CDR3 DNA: TGTGCCATCAGTGAGTCGATGTCGACGGGTGTGAGGGAGGAGACCCAGTACTTC.

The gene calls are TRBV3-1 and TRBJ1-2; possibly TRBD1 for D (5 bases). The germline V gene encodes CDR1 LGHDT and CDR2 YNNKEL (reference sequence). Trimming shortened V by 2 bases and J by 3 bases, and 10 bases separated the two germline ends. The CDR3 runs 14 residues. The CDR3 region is CASSQSTDYYGYTF. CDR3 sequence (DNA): TGTGCCAGCAGCCAATCGACAGACTACTATGGCTACACCTTC.

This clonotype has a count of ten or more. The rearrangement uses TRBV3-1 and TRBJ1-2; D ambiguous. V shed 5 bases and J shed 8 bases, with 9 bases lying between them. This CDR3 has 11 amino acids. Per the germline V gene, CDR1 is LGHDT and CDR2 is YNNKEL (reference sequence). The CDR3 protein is CASSEGNGYTF. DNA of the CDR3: TGTGCCAGCAGCGAAGGGAACGGCTACACCTTC.

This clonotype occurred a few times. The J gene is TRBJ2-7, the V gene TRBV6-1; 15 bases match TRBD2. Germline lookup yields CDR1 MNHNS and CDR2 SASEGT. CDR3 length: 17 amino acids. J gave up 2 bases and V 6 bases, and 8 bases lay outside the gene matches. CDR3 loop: CASRRGTSGGTPYEQYF. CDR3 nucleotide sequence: TGTGCCAGCAGGAGGGGGACTAGCGGGGGGACTCCCTACGAGCAGTACTTC.

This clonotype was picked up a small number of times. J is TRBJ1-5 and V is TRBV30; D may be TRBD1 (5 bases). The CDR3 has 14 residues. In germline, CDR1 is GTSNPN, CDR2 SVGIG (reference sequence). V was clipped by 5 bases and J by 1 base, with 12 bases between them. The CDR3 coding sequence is TGTGCCTGGGCCCTTGGGGGGAGCAATCAGCCCCAGCATTTT. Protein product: CAWALGGSNQPQHF.

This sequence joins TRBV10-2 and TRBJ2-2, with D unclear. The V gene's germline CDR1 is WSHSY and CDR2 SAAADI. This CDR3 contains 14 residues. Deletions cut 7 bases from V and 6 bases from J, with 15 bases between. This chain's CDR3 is CASTDVSAPGELFF. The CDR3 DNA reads TGCGCCAGCACAGACGTCAGCGCACCCGGGGAGCTGTTTTTT.